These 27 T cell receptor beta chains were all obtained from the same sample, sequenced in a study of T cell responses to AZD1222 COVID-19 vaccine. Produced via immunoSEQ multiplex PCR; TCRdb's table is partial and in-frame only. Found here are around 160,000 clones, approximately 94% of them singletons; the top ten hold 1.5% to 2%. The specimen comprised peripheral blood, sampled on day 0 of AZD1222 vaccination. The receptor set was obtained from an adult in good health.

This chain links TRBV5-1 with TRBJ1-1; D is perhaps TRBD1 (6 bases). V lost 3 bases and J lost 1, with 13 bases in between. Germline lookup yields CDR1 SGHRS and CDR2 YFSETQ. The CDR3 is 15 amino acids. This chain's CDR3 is CASSSLRGRNTEAFF. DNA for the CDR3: TGCGCCAGCAGCTCTCTCAGGGGACGGAACACTGAAGCTTTCTTT.

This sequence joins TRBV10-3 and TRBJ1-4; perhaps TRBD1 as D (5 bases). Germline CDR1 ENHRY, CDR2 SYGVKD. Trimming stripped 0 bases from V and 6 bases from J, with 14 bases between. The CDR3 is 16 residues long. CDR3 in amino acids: CAISESLRGSDEKLFF. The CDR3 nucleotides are TGTGCCATCAGTGAGTCCCTGCGGGGGTCTGATGAAAAACTGTTTTTT.

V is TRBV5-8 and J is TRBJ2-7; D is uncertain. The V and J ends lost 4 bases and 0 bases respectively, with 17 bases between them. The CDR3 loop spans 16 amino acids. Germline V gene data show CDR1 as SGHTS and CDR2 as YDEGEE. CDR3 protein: CASSPGGRENSYEQYF. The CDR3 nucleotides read TGTGCCAGCAGCCCTGGCGGTAGAGAAAACTCCTACGAGCAGTACTTC.

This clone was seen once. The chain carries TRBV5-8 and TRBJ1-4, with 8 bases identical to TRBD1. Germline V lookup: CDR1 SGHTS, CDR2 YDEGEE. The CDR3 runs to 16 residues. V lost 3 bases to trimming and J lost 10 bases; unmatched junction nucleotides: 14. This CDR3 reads CASSSRPGTGRGKLFF. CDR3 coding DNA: TGTGCCAGCAGCTCGAGGCCCGGGACAGGCAGGGGAAAACTGTTTTTT.

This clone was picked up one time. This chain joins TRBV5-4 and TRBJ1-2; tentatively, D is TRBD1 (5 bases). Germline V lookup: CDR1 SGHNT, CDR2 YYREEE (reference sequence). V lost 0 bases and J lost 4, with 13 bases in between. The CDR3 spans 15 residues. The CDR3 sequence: CASSLGALDSYGYTF. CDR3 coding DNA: TGTGCCAGCAGCTTGGGGGCCCTAGACAGCTATGGCTACACCTTC.

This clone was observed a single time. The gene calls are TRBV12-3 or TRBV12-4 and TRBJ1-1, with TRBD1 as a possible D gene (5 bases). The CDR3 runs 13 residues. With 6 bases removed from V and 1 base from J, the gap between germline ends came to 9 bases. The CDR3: CASRRGGNTEAFF. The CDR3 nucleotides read TGTGCCAGCAGGCGCGGGGGGAACACTGAAGCTTTCTTT.

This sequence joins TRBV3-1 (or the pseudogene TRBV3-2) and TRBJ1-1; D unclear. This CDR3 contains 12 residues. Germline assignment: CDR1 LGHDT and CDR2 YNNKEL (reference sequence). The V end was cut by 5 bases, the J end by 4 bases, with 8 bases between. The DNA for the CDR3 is TGTGCCAGCAGCACAATGGGCACTGAAGCTTTCTTT. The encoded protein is CASSTMGTEAFF.

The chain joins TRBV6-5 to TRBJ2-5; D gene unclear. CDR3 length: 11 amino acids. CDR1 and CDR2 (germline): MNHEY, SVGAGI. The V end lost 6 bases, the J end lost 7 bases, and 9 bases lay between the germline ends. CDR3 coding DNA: TGTGCCAGCAGCTCTCCCGGGACCCAGTACTTC. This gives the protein CASSSPGTQYF.

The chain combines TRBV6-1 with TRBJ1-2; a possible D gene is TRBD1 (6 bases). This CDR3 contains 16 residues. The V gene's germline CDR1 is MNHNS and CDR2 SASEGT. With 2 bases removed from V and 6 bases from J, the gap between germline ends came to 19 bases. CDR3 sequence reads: CASSEPGARLTDGYTF. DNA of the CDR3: TGTGCCAGCAGTGAACCAGGGGCGCGTTTAACGGATGGCTACACCTTC.

CDR3 in amino acids: CASSEWQGNNEQFF. CDR3 coding DNA: TGTGCCAGCAGTGAGTGGCAGGGGAACAATGAGCAGTTCTTC. The V and J genes are TRBV6-1 and TRBJ2-1; D may be TRBD1 (6 bases). The CDR3 has 14 residues. The V gene's germline CDR1 is MNHNS and CDR2 SASEGT. Trimming cost V 3 bases and J 5 bases, with 11 bases left between them.

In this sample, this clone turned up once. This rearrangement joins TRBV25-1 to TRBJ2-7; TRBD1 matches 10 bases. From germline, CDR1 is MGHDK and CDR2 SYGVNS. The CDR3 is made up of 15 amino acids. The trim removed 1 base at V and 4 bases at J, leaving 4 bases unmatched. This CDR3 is CASSESRTGGYEQYF. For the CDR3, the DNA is TGTGCCAGCAGTGAATCAAGGACAGGGGGTTACGAGCAGTACTTC.

The CDR3 loop reads CSAGWGSYTF. Written as DNA, the CDR3 is TGCAGCGCCGGATGGGGTAGCTACACCTTC. J is TRBJ1-2 and V is TRBV29-1; D remains ambiguous. Germline values: CDR1 SQVTM, CDR2 ANQGSEA. The CDR3 contains 10 residues. V lost 7 bases, J lost 9 bases, and 12 bases lay in between.

DNA for the CDR3: TGTGCCAGCAGCCCATACACCGGGGAGCTGTTTTTT. It encodes CASSPYTGELFF. This chain uses TRBV27 with TRBJ2-2; D remains unclear. The CDR3 covers 12 residues. V gave up 6 bases and J gave up 3 bases, with 5 bases separating them. Germline values: CDR1 MNHEY, CDR2 SMNVEV (reference sequence).

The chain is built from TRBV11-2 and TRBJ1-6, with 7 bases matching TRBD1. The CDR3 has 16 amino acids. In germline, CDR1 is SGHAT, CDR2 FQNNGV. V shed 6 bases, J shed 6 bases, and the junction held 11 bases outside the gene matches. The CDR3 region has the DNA TGTGCCAGCAGTTACTCTGGACAGGCCACTAATTCACCCCTCCACTTT. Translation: CASSYSGQATNSPLHF. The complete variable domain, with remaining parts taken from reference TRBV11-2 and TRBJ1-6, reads EAGVAQSPRYKIIEKRQSVAFWCNPISGHATLYWYQQILGQGPKLLIQFQNNGVVDDSQLPKDRFSAERLKGVDSTLKIQPAKLEDSAVYLCASSYSGQATNSPLHFGNGTRLTVT.

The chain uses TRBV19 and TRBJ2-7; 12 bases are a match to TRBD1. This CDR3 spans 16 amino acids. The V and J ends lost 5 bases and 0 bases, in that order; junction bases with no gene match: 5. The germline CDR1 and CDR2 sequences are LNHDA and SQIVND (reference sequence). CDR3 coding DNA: TGTGCCAGTAGTCCGGTGGGACAGGGGGCCTCCTACGAGCAGTACTTC. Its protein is CASSPVGQGASYEQYF.

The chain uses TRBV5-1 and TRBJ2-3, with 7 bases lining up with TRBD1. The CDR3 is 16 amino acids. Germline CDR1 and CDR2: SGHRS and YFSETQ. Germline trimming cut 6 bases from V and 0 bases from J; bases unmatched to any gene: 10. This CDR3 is CASNPPSGGSTDTQYF. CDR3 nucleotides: TGCGCCAGCAACCCCCCCTCAGGGGGTAGCACAGATACGCAGTATTTT.

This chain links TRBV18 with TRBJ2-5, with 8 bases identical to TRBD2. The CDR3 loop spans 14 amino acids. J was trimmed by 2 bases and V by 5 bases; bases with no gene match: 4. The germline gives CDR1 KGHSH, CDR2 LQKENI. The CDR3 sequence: CASSDSGIQETQYF. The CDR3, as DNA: TGTGCCAGCTCAGATAGCGGGATTCAAGAGACCCAGTACTTC. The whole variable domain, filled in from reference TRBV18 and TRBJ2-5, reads NAGVMQNPRHLVRRRGQEARLRCSPMKGHSHVYWYRQLPEEGLKFMVYLQKENIIDESGMPKERFSAEFPKEGPSILRIQQVVRGDSAAYFCASSDSGIQETQYFGPGTRLLVL.

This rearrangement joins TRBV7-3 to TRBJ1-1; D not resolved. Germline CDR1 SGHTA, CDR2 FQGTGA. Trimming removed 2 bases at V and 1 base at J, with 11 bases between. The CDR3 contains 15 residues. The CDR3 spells CASSLGGIRNTEAFF. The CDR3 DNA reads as TGTGCCAGCAGCTTAGGCGGGATCCGGAACACTGAAGCTTTCTTT.

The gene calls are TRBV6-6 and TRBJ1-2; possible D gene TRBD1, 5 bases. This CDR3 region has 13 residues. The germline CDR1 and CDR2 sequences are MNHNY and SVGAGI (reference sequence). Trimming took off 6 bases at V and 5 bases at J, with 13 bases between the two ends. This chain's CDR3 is CASSAGTDYGYTF. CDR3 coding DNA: TGTGCCAGCAGCGCCGGGACGGATTATGGCTACACCTTC.

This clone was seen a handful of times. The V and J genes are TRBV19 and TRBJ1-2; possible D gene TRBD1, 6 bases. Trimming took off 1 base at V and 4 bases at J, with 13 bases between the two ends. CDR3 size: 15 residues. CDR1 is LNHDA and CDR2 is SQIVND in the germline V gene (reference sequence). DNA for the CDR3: TGTGCCAGTAGTATAGGGACAGAACCCTTCTATGGCTACACCTTC. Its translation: CASSIGTEPFYGYTF.

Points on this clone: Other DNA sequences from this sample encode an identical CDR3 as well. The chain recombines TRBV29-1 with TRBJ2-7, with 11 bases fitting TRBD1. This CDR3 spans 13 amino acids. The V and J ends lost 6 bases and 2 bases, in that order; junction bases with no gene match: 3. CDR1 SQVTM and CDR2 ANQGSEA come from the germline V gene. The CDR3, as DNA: TGCAGCGTAGGACAGGGGGCACCCTACGAGCAGTACTTC. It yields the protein CSVGQGAPYEQYF.

CDR3: CASSPGGLAGGSDYEQYF. The CDR3 nucleotides read TGTGCCAGCAGCCCTGGGGGACTAGCGGGGGGATCGGACTACGAGCAGTACTTC. The gene calls are TRBV7-9 and TRBJ2-7, with 15 bases identical to TRBD2. Germline CDR1 is SEHNR and CDR2 is FQNEAQ (reference sequence). This CDR3 is built from 18 residues. J lost 3 bases, V lost 5 bases, and 11 bases had no gene match.

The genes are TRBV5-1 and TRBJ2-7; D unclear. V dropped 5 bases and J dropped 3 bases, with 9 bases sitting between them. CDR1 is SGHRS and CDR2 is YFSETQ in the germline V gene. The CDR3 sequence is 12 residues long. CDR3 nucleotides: TGCGCCAGCAGACCGGACGGCTACGAGCAGTACTTC. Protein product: CASRPDGYEQYF.

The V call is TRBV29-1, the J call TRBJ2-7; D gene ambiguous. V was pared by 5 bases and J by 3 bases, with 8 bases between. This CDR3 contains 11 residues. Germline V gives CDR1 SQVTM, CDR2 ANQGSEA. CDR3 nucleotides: TGCAGCGTTCTCGAAAACTACGAGCAGTACTTC. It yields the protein CSVLENYEQYF.

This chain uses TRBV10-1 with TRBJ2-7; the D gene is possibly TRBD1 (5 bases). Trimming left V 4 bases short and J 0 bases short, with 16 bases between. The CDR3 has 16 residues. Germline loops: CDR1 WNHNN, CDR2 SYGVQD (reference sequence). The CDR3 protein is CASSGRGADSSYEQYF. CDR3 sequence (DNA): TGCGCCAGCAGTGGACGTGGGGCCGATAGCTCCTACGAGCAGTACTTC.

For the CDR3, the DNA is TGTGCCAGCAGCGGTACTAGCGATGAGCAGTTCTTC. Its translation is CASSGTSDEQFF. The chain carries TRBV2 and TRBJ2-1; 7 bases agree with TRBD2. CDR3 length: 12 residues. The trim removed 6 bases at V and 8 bases at J, leaving 4 bases unmatched. Per germline, CDR1 SNHLY and CDR2 FYNNEI.

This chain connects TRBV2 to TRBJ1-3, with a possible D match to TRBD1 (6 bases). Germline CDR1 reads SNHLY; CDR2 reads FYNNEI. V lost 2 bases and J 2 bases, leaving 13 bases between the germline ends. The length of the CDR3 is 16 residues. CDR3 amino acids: CASSEYREGTGNTIYF. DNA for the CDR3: TGTGCCAGCAGTGAATACAGGGAGGGCACTGGAAACACCATATATTTT. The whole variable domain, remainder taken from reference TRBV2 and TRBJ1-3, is EPEVTQTPSHQVTQMGQEVILRCVPISNHLYFYWYRQILGQKVEFLVSFYNNEISEKSEIFDDQFSVERPDGSNFTLKIRSTKLEDSAMYFCASSEYREGTGNTIYFGEGSWLTVV.